The 27 T cell receptor beta chains below all came from one sample that was sequenced in a study of blood T cells in healthy people across ages. With a J-beta primer mix and a sample-barcoded 5' primer, a second PCR ran about 7 to 12 cycles. TCRdb fed the 5' RACE reads into MiXCR, producing one record per CDR3 protein. This sample yields fewer than 1,000,000 distinct CDR3 sequences, of which around 42% are seen a single time; approximately 19% belongs to the top ten. Sequenced: blood. These receptors were collected from a man aged 55 to 69 in good health.

V is TRBV6-2 or TRBV6-3 and J is TRBJ2-1, with 11 bases identical to TRBD1. The CDR3 loop spans 15 amino acids. Per germline, CDR1 MNHEY and CDR2 SVGEGT. The J segment lost 9 bases and the V segment lost 6 bases, leaving 10 bases of the junction unmatched. This CDR3 is CASSHRGTGGLEQFF. The CDR3, as DNA: TGTGCCAGCAGCCACCGGGGGACAGGGGGACTTGAGCAGTTCTTC.

This clonotype was recorded many times. The chain links TRBV29-1 to TRBJ2-2; D is possibly TRBD1 or TRBD2 (5 bases each). This CDR3 contains 14 residues. Trimming shortened V by 5 bases and J by 8 bases, and 18 bases separated the two germline ends. The germline gives CDR1 SQVTM, CDR2 ANQGSEA. This CDR3 reads CSVSPGTQTGELFF. In DNA, the CDR3 is TGCAGCGTTTCCCCCGGGACCCAAACGGGGGAGCTGTTTTTT.

This clonotype turned up a few times. The chain uses TRBV11-2 and TRBJ2-7; D is possibly TRBD1 (7 bases). CDR3 size: 14 residues. Germline assignment: CDR1 SGHAT and CDR2 FQNNGV. V lost 6 bases and J 3 bases, leaving 15 bases between the germline ends. CDR3 residues: CASRKGAGNYEQYF. CDR3 in DNA: TGTGCCAGCAGAAAGGGGGCGGGAAACTACGAGCAGTACTTC.

This sequence joins TRBV29-1 and TRBJ2-1; D unresolved. There are 12 residues in the CDR3. CDR1 and CDR2 (germline): SQVTM, ANQGSEA. V lost 1 base to trimming and J lost 6 bases, with 7 bases between them. CDR3 amino acids: CSVEGGPNEQFF. CDR3 DNA: TGCAGCGTTGAAGGAGGCCCCAATGAGCAGTTCTTC.

With respect to this clonotype: A much larger clone differs from this one at a single base, so this may be a read error. The chain has TRBV6-6 and TRBJ2-5, with D hard to call. This CDR3 spans 13 amino acids. The germline gives CDR1 MNHNY, CDR2 SVGAGI (reference sequence). CDR3 sequence: CASRYLVQGTQYF. The CDR3, as DNA: TGTGCCAGCAGGTACCTCGTCCAAGGGACCCAGTACTTC.

The chain has TRBV5-1 and TRBJ1-1, with TRBD1 as a possible D gene (5 bases). Germline CDR1 SGHRS, CDR2 YFSETQ. V dropped 4 bases and J dropped 4 bases, with 20 bases sitting between them. CDR3 length: 16 residues. CDR3 bases: TGCGCCAGCAGCCCGGGACGGGACTTCCAGACCACTGAAGCTTTCTTT. Protein sequence: CASSPGRDFQTTEAFF.

This clonotype was seen at least ten times. This chain joins TRBV6-5 and TRBJ1-2; D gene ambiguous. From germline, CDR1 is MNHEY and CDR2 SVGAGI. V lost 6 bases and J 3 bases, leaving 11 bases between the germline ends. The CDR3 covers 13 residues. The DNA for the CDR3 is TGTGCCAGCAGCCTGGATGGGGACTATGGCTACACCTTC. It yields the protein CASSLDGDYGYTF.

V gene TRBV4-3 combines with J gene TRBJ2-5; 7 nucleotides agree with TRBD2. Trimming took 3 bases from V and 7 from J; bases not matched to a gene: 8. This CDR3 region has 14 residues. From germline, CDR1 is LGHNA and CDR2 YSLEER. CDR3 loop: CASSHGLVGGTQYF. In DNA, the CDR3 is TGCGCCAGCAGCCACGGACTAGTTGGGGGGACCCAGTACTTC.

This chain links TRBV7-6 with TRBJ2-3, with 9 bases identical to TRBD2. Germline assignment: CDR1 SGHVS and CDR2 FNYEAQ. V gave up 2 bases and J gave up 4 bases; unmatched junction bases: 4. The CDR3 loop spans 15 amino acids. CDR3 in DNA: TGTGCCAGCAGCTTAATGGTAGCGGGGGCAGATACGCAGTATTTT. It codes for CASSLMVAGADTQYF. The full variable domain, with the rest looked up from reference TRBV7-6 and TRBJ2-3, is GAGVSQSPRYKVTKRGQDVALRCDPISGHVSLYWYRQALGQGPEFLTYFNYEAQQDKSGLPNDRFSAERPEGSISTLTIQRTEQRDSAMYRCASSLMVAGADTQYFGPGTRLTVL.

The chain uses TRBV7-2 and TRBJ1-4; possibly TRBD1 for D (5 bases). CDR3 length equals 15 residues. Trimming pared 7 bases from V and 5 bases from J, leaving 17 bases between. The germline V gene has CDR1 SGHTA and CDR2 FQGNSA. This CDR3 reads CASTSGPFMNEKLFF. The CDR3 nucleotides are TGTGCCAGCACCTCGGGGCCGTTTATGAATGAAAAACTGTTTTTT.

V is TRBV12-3 or TRBV12-4 and J is TRBJ1-2, with D perhaps TRBD1 (5 bases). Trimming took 5 bases from V and 4 from J, leaving 11 bases between them. The CDR3 extends over 13 amino acids. The CDR3 region is CASSNTGLYGYTF. CDR3 DNA sequence: TGTGCCAGCAGTAACACAGGACTCTATGGCTACACCTTC.

V is TRBV6-2 or TRBV6-3 and J is TRBJ2-6; TRBD1 agrees at 7 bases. CDR1 MNHEY and CDR2 SVGEGT come from the germline V gene. This CDR3 has 14 residues. With 5 bases clipped from V and 7 bases from J, the junction kept 5 bases outside the gene matches. CDR3 loop: CASSDRDTANVLTF. The CDR3 nucleotides are TGTGCCAGCAGTGACAGGGACACCGCCAACGTCCTGACTTTC.

The sample holds a few counts of this clonotype. The chain combines TRBV5-5 with TRBJ2-5; weak D call: TRBD2 (6 bases). The CDR3 loop spans 14 amino acids. V was clipped by 5 bases and J by 5 bases, with 16 bases between them. The V gene's germline CDR1 is SGHKS and CDR2 YYEKEE (reference sequence). The CDR3 region is CASREEPAGETQYF. For the CDR3, the DNA is TGTGCCAGCAGAGAGGAACCCGCGGGGGAGACCCAGTACTTC.

The table lists this clonotype with a few counts. This chain links TRBV29-1 with TRBJ2-4, with 9 bases lining up with TRBD2. Germline-derived CDR1 and CDR2 are SQVTM and ANQGSEA. CDR3 length equals 12 residues. V was pared by 2 bases and J by 11 bases, with 4 bases of the junction left unmatched. The CDR3 DNA reads TGCAGCGTTGAACTAGCGGGGAGGGTTCAGTACTTC. Protein product: CSVELAGRVQYF. Using reference TRBV29-1 and TRBJ2-4 for the parts outside the CDR3, the full variable domain is SAVISQKPSRDICQRGTSLTIQCQVDSQVTMMFWYRQQPGQSLTLIATANQGSEATYESGFVIDKFPISRPNLTFSTLTVSNMSPEDSSIYLCSVELAGRVQYFGAGTRLSVL.

This clonotype was found a few times. This chain links TRBV10-3 with TRBJ2-1; 8 nucleotides match TRBD2. V lost 8 bases and J lost 7; bases outside the gene matches: 10. This CDR3 spans 14 amino acids. Germline values: CDR1 ENHRY, CDR2 SYGVKD. CDR3 amino acids: CAIWIGGAGNEQFF. The DNA for the CDR3 is TGTGCCATCTGGATCGGGGGGGCCGGGAATGAGCAGTTCTTC.

The CDR3 coding sequence is TGTGCCAGCAGCTTGGCAGCCGGGGAGAGTAGCTCACCCCTCCACTTT. Its protein product is CASSLAAGESSSPLHF. The rearrangement uses TRBV5-6 and TRBJ1-6; D remains unclear. The CDR3 length is 16 residues. Between the trimmed V and J ends, which lost 0 bases and 10 bases, there was a span of 17 bases. Germline lookup yields CDR1 SGHDT and CDR2 YYEEEE.

This chain connects TRBV20-1 to TRBJ2-1; D not resolved. The V and J ends lost 6 bases and 5 bases respectively, with 11 bases between them. CDR3 length: 12 amino acids. CDR1 and CDR2 (germline): DFQATT, SNEGSKA (reference sequence). In DNA, the CDR3 is TGCAGTGCCAATAACAAGAACAATGAGCAGTTCTTC. Translated: CSANNKNNEQFF.

This clonotype was detected ten times or more. This chain joins TRBV6-5 and TRBJ2-7, with TRBD1 identical over 9 bases. This CDR3 comprises 16 residues. Germline V gene data show CDR1 as MNHEY and CDR2 as SVGAGI. The junction had 9 bases not matched to a gene; V was cut back by 4 bases and J by 2 bases. The CDR3 DNA is TGTGCCAGCAGTTCCCAGGGACAGGGACTGACCTACGAGCAGTACTTC. It yields the protein CASSSQGQGLTYEQYF.

V gene TRBV20-1 combines with J gene TRBJ2-7; D is ambiguous. Germline V CDR1 and CDR2: DFQATT, SNEGSKA (reference sequence). Trimming pared 5 bases from V and 0 bases from J, leaving 11 bases between. The CDR3 length is 13 residues. The CDR3 nucleotides read TGCAGTGCTGATGGACCGAACTCCTACGAGCAGTACTTC. The encoded protein is CSADGPNSYEQYF.

This chain connects TRBV7-9 to TRBJ2-7; weak D call: TRBD1 (5 bases). This CDR3 comprises 13 residues. Trimming took 8 bases from V and 5 from J, leaving 16 bases between them. Germline V lookup: CDR1 SEHNR, CDR2 FQNEAQ (reference sequence). CDR3 residues: CASSRQGPDEQYF. In nucleotides, the CDR3 is TGTGCCAGCTCACGGCAGGGTCCGGACGAGCAGTACTTC.

The chain combines TRBV12-3 or TRBV12-4 with TRBJ2-1, with TRBD2 matching over 11 bases. The J call may be wrong; the DNA end is better matched by TRBJ2-7. The CDR3 sequence is 19 residues long. The CDR3, as DNA: TGTGCCAGCAGTTCGGGTTTCTCCCTAGCGGGGGGTGCCTACAATGAGCAGTACTTC. Its translation: CASSSGFSLAGGAYNEQYF.

V gene TRBV27 combines with J gene TRBJ1-4; D possibly corresponds to TRBD1 (6 bases). Trimming left V 2 bases short and J 10 bases short, with 17 bases between. This CDR3 comprises 15 residues. CDR1 MNHEY and CDR2 SMNVEV come from the germline V gene (reference sequence). The CDR3 nucleotides read TGTGCCAGCAGTTTAGGGCAGGGGTTCGGTGGAAAACTGTTTTTT. Its translation is CASSLGQGFGGKLFF.

This clonotype has a handful of counts. This chain connects TRBV7-2 to TRBJ1-5; D is unclear. This CDR3 has 13 amino acids. Trimming removed 6 bases from V and 2 bases from J, with 8 bases in between. CDR1 is SGHTA and CDR2 is FQGNSA in the germline V gene. The DNA of the CDR3 is TGTGCCAGCAGTGGCCAGCGCAATCAGCCCCAGCATTTT. Protein product: CASSGQRNQPQHF.

This clonotype was detected a few times. This chain connects TRBV7-2 to TRBJ2-6; D gene uncertain. In germline, CDR1 is SGHTA, CDR2 FQGNSA. V lost 5 bases and J 1 base, leaving 9 bases between the germline ends. This CDR3 has 15 amino acids. The CDR3 DNA sequence: TGTGCCAGCAGCCCTCAGGAGTCTGGGGCCAACGTCCTGACTTTC. It codes for CASSPQESGANVLTF.

This clonotype came up once. V gene TRBV20-1 combines with J gene TRBJ2-3, with 11 bases aligning to TRBD2. V trimming: 5 bases; J trimming: 2 bases; junction bases outside the gene matches: 12. The CDR3 is made up of 17 amino acids. CDR1 DFQATT and CDR2 SNEGSKA come from the germline V gene (reference sequence). For the CDR3, the DNA is TGCAGTGCTCCGTCCCCACTAGCGGGGGCCCACACAGATACGCAGTATTTT. Translation: CSAPSPLAGAHTDTQYF.

This chain links TRBV6-2 or TRBV6-3 with TRBJ2-7; 8 positions match TRBD1. V was pared by 11 bases and J by 3 bases, with 6 bases of the junction left unmatched. CDR3 length equals 12 residues. Germline V lookup: CDR1 MNHEY, CDR2 SVGEGT. This chain's CDR3 is CAATQGGYEQYF. The DNA of the CDR3 is TGTGCCGCCACACAGGGGGGCTACGAGCAGTACTTC.

This clonotype has ten or more counts. This rearrangement joins TRBV29-1 to TRBJ2-1; 9 bases map to TRBD1. The CDR3 totals 12 residues. V dropped 6 bases and J dropped 9; count of bases not matched to a gene: 6. CDR1 and CDR2 (germline): SQVTM, ANQGSEA. CDR3 sequence: CSVLGQGAEQFF. The CDR3 DNA is TGCAGCGTCCTGGGACAGGGTGCTGAGCAGTTCTTC.